The source of this T cell receptor beta chain is a study of T cells in Graves' hyperthyroidism and ophthalmopathy. Clinical symptoms, serum thyroxine and TRAb, thyroid ultrasound and orbital computed tomography were used for the diagnoses. This clonotype has a count of ten or more. Its target is unknown. Whole-study findings and limits: Most thyroid clonotypes expanded above 0.001 were also detected in blood.

From RNA transcripts, TCR beta CDR3 regions were amplified. The TCR CDR3 was amplified in a first-round RT-PCR using the HTBI primer set. TCRdb reprocessed the multiplex PCR reads via MiXCR and lists one record per CDR3 protein. This table holds 400,000 or so distinct CDR3 sequences, about 14% found once. This CDR3 comprises 15 residues. Germline CDR1 and CDR2: MDHEN and SYDVKM. V was shortened by 8 bases and J by 1 base, with 17 bases between the two germline ends. The specimen sequenced was blood. This chain uses TRBV28 with TRBJ2-5; D is perhaps TRBD1 or TRBD2 (5 bases each). The receptor comes from a woman aged 25 to 39 with Graves' ophthalmopathy. The CDR3 region is CASLQGRGFQETQYF. CDR3 DNA: TGTGCCAGCCTCCAGGGACGCGGGTTCCAAGAGACCCAGTACTTC.